The T cell receptor (beta chain) described here comes from a study of cytomegalovirus exposure and HLA in healthy donors. A word on this clone: Its antigen is still unknown.

Whole-study findings and limits: Most sequenced TCRs were rare (though some public TCRs occurred in many donors).

The CDR3 length is 14 residues. The J segment lost 4 bases and the V segment lost 3 bases, leaving 6 bases of the junction unmatched. CDR1 and CDR2 (germline): SGHRS, YFSETQ. The PCR made use of 60 Vbeta and 13 Jbeta primers. Profiled with immunoSEQ multiplex PCR; TCRdb holds only in-frame clones, not every one. The top ten hold 4.5% to 5.5% of the sample, which has about 170,000 clones, roughly 86% seen once. The sequence was obtained from a girl between 5 and 17 years old in good health and CMV-seropositive. Source material: PBMCs. V usage is TRBV5-1 and J usage is TRBJ1-1; 7 positions match TRBD1. The CDR3 DNA is TGCGCCAGCAGCTCAGAGGGGGCTGGCACTGAAGCTTTCTTT. Protein: CASSSEGAGTEAFF.